Following are 23 T cell receptor beta chains from one sample sequenced in a study of regulatory T cells in long-lasting Graves disease. Construction of the TCR beta libraries employed iRepertoire HTBI primers in conjunction with Arm-PCR of CDR3 regions. MiXCR, run by TCRdb on the multiplex PCR reads, gives a single entry per CDR3 protein. The sample lists about 560,000 distinct CDR3 sequences, about 16% occurring once. The time point was: newly diagnosed GD, antithyroid drugs for less than 3 months. After RNA was extracted from PBMCs, the TCR library was made from it. Separately, the same data were catalogued under a study of T cells in Graves' hyperthyroidism and ophthalmopathy.

Sequenced here: peripheral blood mononuclear cells (PBMCs), sampled at new diagnosis, from a patient treated with antithyroid drugs. Receptors were obtained from a man aged 18 to 30 with Graves disease.

The rearrangement uses TRBV2 and TRBJ2-1, with TRBD2 matching over 7 bases. Germline CDR1 and CDR2: SNHLY and FYNNEI. With 0 bases clipped from V and 7 bases from J, the junction kept 3 bases outside the gene matches. CDR3 size: 14 residues. The CDR3 region has the DNA TGTGCCAGCAGTGAAGCGGGGAGGGCAAATGAGCAGTTCTTC. The encoded protein is CASSEAGRANEQFF.

The V gene is TRBV6-1, the J gene TRBJ1-2; 7 bases are a match to TRBD1. V lost 8 bases to trimming and J lost 5 bases; unmatched junction nucleotides: 11. Germline values: CDR1 MNHNS, CDR2 SASEGT. There are 14 residues in the CDR3. The CDR3 DNA reads TGTGCCAGCGGCGAACAGGGGCGCGGGTATGGCTACACCTTC. This codes for CASGEQGRGYGYTF.

This clonotype was seen at least ten times. The V gene is TRBV28, the J gene TRBJ1-1, with 8 bases that match TRBD1. Germline loops: CDR1 MDHEN, CDR2 SYDVKM. This CDR3 spans 16 amino acids. J gave up 1 base and V 2 bases, and 6 bases lay outside the gene matches. CDR3 region: CASSLRQGAGNTEAFF. CDR3 coding DNA: TGTGCCAGCAGTTTACGGCAGGGGGCAGGGAACACTGAAGCTTTCTTT.

This clonotype was found many times. This chain links TRBV20-1 with TRBJ2-7; 11 bases align to TRBD2. The CDR3 contains 14 residues. Germline V gene data show CDR1 as DFQATT and CDR2 as SNEGSKA (reference sequence). Germline trimming cut 4 bases from V and 0 bases from J; bases unmatched to any gene: 2. CDR3 nucleotide sequence: TGCAGTGCTACGACTAGCGGGGCCTCCTACGAGCAGTACTTC. Translating it yields CSATTSGASYEQYF.

This clonotype has ten or more counts. The genes are TRBV24-1 and TRBJ2-5, with TRBD1 identical over 10 bases. Unmatched junction bases numbered 6, after V lost 4 bases and J lost 5 bases. The CDR3 contains 15 residues. Germline assignment: CDR1 KGHDR and CDR2 SFDVKD. The chain's CDR3 is CATSDPSTGGETQYF. CDR3 nucleotide sequence: TGTGCCACCAGTGACCCCTCGACAGGGGGCGAGACCCAGTACTTC.

This clonotype was seen a handful of times. It is likely a read error: a sequence one base away is far more abundant. The V and J genes are TRBV11-2 and TRBJ2-5, with D uncertain. V shed 6 bases and J shed 2 bases, with 1 base lying between them. The CDR3 spans 10 residues. Germline CDR1 and CDR2: SGHAT and FQNNGV. This CDR3 is CASRQETQYF. CDR3 DNA: TGTGCCAGCAGACAAGAGACCCAGTACTTC.

This clonotype was seen ten or more times. V is TRBV20-1 and J is TRBJ1-1; D call uncertain. Germline-derived CDR1 and CDR2 are DFQATT and SNEGSKA (reference sequence). Trimming removed 7 bases at V and 0 bases at J, with 9 bases between. The CDR3 sequence is 12 residues long. This CDR3 is CSVAGLNTEAFF. In DNA, the CDR3 is TGCAGTGTTGCAGGATTGAACACTGAAGCTTTCTTT.

Many counts were recorded for this clonotype. The CDR3 loop is CASTTGATEAFF. The CDR3 region has the DNA TGTGCCAGCACCACAGGGGCCACTGAAGCTTTCTTT. The gene calls are TRBV12-3 or TRBV12-4 and TRBJ1-1, with TRBD1 matching 7 bases. V shed 7 bases, J shed 4 bases, and the junction held 3 bases outside the gene matches. The CDR3 runs to 12 residues.

This sequence joins TRBV14 and TRBJ1-1, with D tentatively TRBD1 (6 bases). The CDR3 sequence is 16 residues long. Trimming took off 2 bases at V and 0 bases at J, with 13 bases between the two ends. Germline loops: CDR1 SGHDN, CDR2 FVKESK. The CDR3 region is CASSQFPGTLNTEAFF. The DNA for the CDR3 is TGTGCCAGCAGCCAATTCCCCGGGACATTGAACACTGAAGCTTTCTTT.

The table lists this clonotype with many counts. This chain links TRBV2 with TRBJ2-3; TRBD2 might be the D (5 bases). The CDR3 spans 15 residues. Germline V gene lookup returns CDR1 SNHLY and CDR2 FYNNEI. Trimming took 6 bases from V and 1 from J, leaving 14 bases between them. In nucleotides, the CDR3 is TGTGCCAGCAGCGACACCGGGATAGGCACAGATACGCAGTATTTT. This encodes CASSDTGIGTDTQYF.

The chain joins TRBV4-1 to TRBJ1-5; 8 bases map to TRBD1. The ends lost 2 bases at V and 9 bases at J; junction bases unmatched: 15. The CDR3 is 17 amino acids. CDR1 MGHRA and CDR2 YSYEKL come from the germline V gene. CDR3 sequence reads: CASSQKSGTGDGGPQHF. The CDR3 coding sequence is TGCGCCAGCAGCCAAAAGTCCGGGACAGGAGACGGGGGGCCCCAGCATTTT.

This clonotype has ten or more counts. The gene calls are TRBV28 and TRBJ1-2; D not resolved. The CDR3 runs to 13 residues. V shed 6 bases and J shed 4 bases, with 12 bases lying between them. The germline V gene has CDR1 MDHEN and CDR2 SYDVKM. CDR3 coding DNA: TGTGCCAGCAGCAACTCTGATAGCTATGGCTACACCTTC. Protein product: CASSNSDSYGYTF.

This clonotype was seen only a few times. Being one base from a much bigger clone, this may be a read error. The V and J genes are TRBV28 and TRBJ2-1; D may be TRBD1 or TRBD2 (5 bases each). CDR1 and CDR2 (germline): MDHEN, SYDVKM. Trimming took off 7 bases at V and 4 bases at J, with 17 bases between the two ends. This CDR3 has 15 amino acids. The CDR3 coding sequence is TGTGCCAGCACCTCAGGAGTGGGGGAGTACAATGAGCAGTTCTTC. It translates to CASTSGVGEYNEQFF. The entire variable domain, with the rest obtained from reference TRBV28 and TRBJ2-1, is as follows: DVKVTQSSRYLVKRTGEKVFLECVQDMDHENMFWYRQDPGLGLRLIYFSYDVKMKEKGDIPEGYSVSREKKERFSLILESASTNQTSMYLCASTSGVGEYNEQFFGPGTRLTVL.

This clonotype was found many times. The genes are TRBV7-3 and TRBJ1-1; 8 bases are a match to TRBD1. The CDR3 length is 13 residues. The J segment lost 7 bases and the V segment lost 5 bases, leaving 6 bases of the junction unmatched. The germline gives CDR1 SGHTA, CDR2 FQGTGA. The CDR3 coding sequence is TGTGCCAGCAGCCCTACAGGGGGTGGTGAAGCTTTCTTT. Translating it yields CASSPTGGGEAFF. The whole variable domain, remainder taken from reference TRBV7-3 and TRBJ1-1, is GAGVSQTPSNKVTEKGKYVELRCDPISGHTALYWYRQSLGQGPEFLIYFQGTGAADDSGLPNDRFFAVRPEGSVSTLKIQRTERGDSAVYLCASSPTGGGEAFFGQGTRLTVV.

This clonotype was counted many times. This chain uses TRBV12-3 or TRBV12-4 with TRBJ1-4, with 7 bases fitting TRBD1. The V gene end was trimmed by 2 bases and the J gene end by 7 bases; junction bases not matched to a gene: 4. CDR3 length equals 14 residues. The CDR3: CASSLSAGGEKLFF. CDR3 coding DNA: TGTGCCAGCAGTTTATCGGCAGGGGGTGAAAAACTGTTTTTT.

This clonotype was seen more than once but under ten times. The chain employs TRBV7-2 and TRBJ2-1, with a possible D match to TRBD2 (5 bases). Germline V gene lookup returns CDR1 SGHTA and CDR2 FQGNSA. This CDR3 region has 14 residues. V lost 1 base to trimming and J lost 7 bases, with 11 bases between them. CDR3 bases: TGTGCCAGCAGCTTAGACTACCCGGGGAATGAGCAGTTCTTC. Translation: CASSLDYPGNEQFF.

This clonotype was seen only a few times. J is TRBJ2-1 and V is TRBV3-1, with D unclear. V lost 5 bases and J lost 0, with 11 bases in between. This CDR3 contains 15 residues. CDR1 and CDR2 from the germline V gene are LGHDT and YNNKEL (reference sequence). For the CDR3, the DNA is TGTGCCAGCAGCTCTGCGTTGGGCTCCTACAATGAGCAGTTCTTC. Translated, it gives CASSSALGSYNEQFF.

The sample holds a few counts of this clonotype. The gene calls are TRBV27 and TRBJ2-7; 10 nucleotides match TRBD2. With V trimmed by 7 bases and J by 3 bases, 12 bases remained unmatched. Germline V gene data show CDR1 as MNHEY and CDR2 as SMNVEV (reference sequence). This CDR3 has 16 amino acids. The CDR3 DNA reads TGTGCCAGCATAGCCCGAGCGGGAGGGCCTAACTACGAGCAGTACTTC. Encoded protein: CASIARAGGPNYEQYF.

This clonotype has at least ten counts. The chain is built from TRBV3-1 and TRBJ2-2; D might be TRBD1 or TRBD2, each matching 5 bases. The CDR3 consists of 13 residues. The V end lost 5 bases, the J end lost 6 bases, and 10 bases lay between the germline ends. Germline CDR1 and CDR2: LGHDT and YNNKEL (reference sequence). CDR3 in amino acids: CASSSQEAGELFF. DNA for the CDR3: TGTGCCAGCAGCTCACAGGAGGCCGGGGAGCTGTTTTTT. Drawing the rest from reference TRBV3-1 and TRBJ2-2, the complete variable domain is DTAVSQTPKYLVTQMGNDKSIKCEQNLGHDTMYWYKQDSKKFLKIMFSYNNKELIINETVPNRFSPKSPDKAHLNLHINSLELGDSAVYFCASSSQEAGELFFGEGSRLTVL.

This clonotype occurred many times. The gene calls are TRBV28 and TRBJ2-7, with a tentative D call TRBD1 (6 bases). This CDR3 region has 12 residues. The germline CDR1 and CDR2 sequences are MDHEN and SYDVKM. V was pared by 7 bases and J by 2 bases, with 9 bases between. The CDR3 spells CASTRTAYEQYF. DNA of the CDR3: TGTGCCAGCACCCGGACAGCCTACGAGCAGTACTTC.

This clonotype came up a few times. The rearrangement joins TRBV14 to TRBJ1-1; weak D call: TRBD1 (6 bases). Trimming removed 2 bases at V and 2 bases at J, with 15 bases between. This CDR3 is 16 amino acids long. Germline assignment: CDR1 SGHDN and CDR2 FVKESK. The chain's CDR3 is CASSQRIGQPNTEAFF. In DNA form, the CDR3 reads TGTGCCAGCAGCCAAAGGATCGGACAGCCAAACACTGAAGCTTTCTTT.

This clonotype was seen a few times. The CDR3 DNA is TGTGCCAGCAGCACCTTAGCCAAAAACATTCAGTACTTC. As protein: CASSTLAKNIQYF. The rearrangement uses TRBV7-9 and TRBJ2-4; D not certain. The V end lost 5 bases, the J end lost 0 bases, and 5 bases lay between the germline ends. The CDR3 consists of 13 residues. The germline V gene encodes CDR1 SEHNR and CDR2 FQNEAQ (reference sequence).

This clonotype was counted between two and nine times. The V call is TRBV10-2, the J call TRBJ1-4; a weak D match, TRBD1 (5 bases). CDR3 length: 14 residues. CDR1 and CDR2 (germline): WSHSY, SAAADI. Deletions cut 7 bases from V and 8 bases from J, with 17 bases between. The CDR3 DNA is TGCGCCAGCATTCCGACCCAGGGCCAGGAAAAACTGTTTTTT. Amino acid sequence: CASIPTQGQEKLFF.